This T cell receptor (beta chain) was captured in a study of shared clonotypes between healthy human individuals. Study findings and constraints: Non-shared clonotypes were found to have lower generation probabilities than the clonotypes that were shared by all four of the sorted-subset donors.

Turning to this clone: The antigen is undetermined.

V was clipped by 6 bases and J by 5 bases; unmatched bases: 13. The CDR3 has 17 residues. Germline values: CDR1 KGHSH, CDR2 LQKENI. The authors distributed each subset's genomic DNA evenly over several immunoSEQ plates. Original processing methods: ImmunoSEQ junction-only sequences lacked quality scores, so their filtering differed. Clones were sequenced by immunoSEQ multiplex PCR, and TCRdb holds only the in-frame ones, with some missing. Clone size and V and J calls were adopted from that table, with D and trimming inferred from the DNA. Seen here are roughly 2,300,000 clones, about nine tenths observed once, and the top ten hold around 0.38%.

The chain employs TRBV18 and TRBJ2-1, with 10 bases lining up with TRBD1. Sequencing was performed on naive CD4+ T cells from PBMCs. Described subset: CD45RA+ positively selected. The source of this sequence is a man younger than 35 in good health. Some clones in this sample may be carry-over from other donors' samples. The CDR3 spells CASSLTPGQGRNNEQFF. CDR3 DNA sequence: TGTGCCAGCTCCCTCACACCGGGACAGGGGAGGAACAATGAGCAGTTCTTC.